The 24 T cell receptor beta chains below come from one sample, sequenced in a study of human T cells and chemical hapten exposure. TCRdb called the RACE reads again in MiXCR, with one record for every CDR3 protein. The data hold roughly 72,000 distinct CDR3 sequences, with under 13% observed a single time. Time point in this sample: patch test 1, 2 weeks after DPC sensitization. Sample treatment: therapeutic diphenylcyclopropenone sensitization with weekly scalp DPC. Sequences were derived from whole blood, sampled in connection with sensitization to the hapten diphenylcyclopropenone (DPC). Receptors were obtained from a woman aged 45 to 65 with alopecia areata. Some clones in this sample may be carry-over from other donors' samples.

This sequence joins TRBV18 and TRBJ2-3; possibly TRBD2 for D (6 bases). Deletions cut 3 bases from V and 2 bases from J, with 12 bases between. Germline loops: CDR1 KGHSH, CDR2 LQKENI. The CDR3 spans 15 residues. The CDR3 coding sequence is TGTGCCAGCTCACCGATGGCGGGGATCACAGATACGCAGTATTTT. It specifies CASSPMAGITDTQYF.

This clonotype was detected ten times or more. The V gene is TRBV20-1, the J gene TRBJ1-5; D is undetermined. Germline V lookup: CDR1 DFQATT, CDR2 SNEGSKA (reference sequence). Trimming removed 1 base from V and 4 bases from J, with 5 bases in between. CDR3 length equals 12 residues. CDR3 DNA: TGCAGTGCTAGAGGTCTGAATCAGCCCCAGCATTTT. Residues: CSARGLNQPQHF.

In this sample, this clonotype turned up a few times. V gene TRBV15 combines with J gene TRBJ1-6, with 7 bases fitting TRBD1. The germline V gene encodes CDR1 LNHNV and CDR2 YYDKDF (reference sequence). The CDR3 consists of 15 residues. Trimming removed 3 bases from V and 8 bases from J; junction bases left unmatched: 7. The DNA for the CDR3 is TGTGCCACCAGCAGCCAACAGGGGCAGGATTCACCCCTCCACTTT. It yields the protein CATSSQQGQDSPLHF.

This chain joins TRBV7-2 and TRBJ2-6; D is undetermined. Germline lookup yields CDR1 SGHTA and CDR2 FQGNSA. Trimming removed 5 bases from V and 13 bases from J, with 12 bases in between. CDR3 length: 12 amino acids. For the CDR3, the DNA is TGTGCCAGCAGCCTCCAACTCAGTGTCCTGACTTTC. Amino acid sequence: CASSLQLSVLTF.

The chain couples TRBV4-3 to TRBJ2-3; D not certain. The CDR3 has 14 residues. Between the trimmed V and J ends, which lost 0 bases and 1 base, there was a span of 5 bases. Germline V gene data show CDR1 as LGHNA and CDR2 as YSLEER. The CDR3 DNA is TGCGCCAGCAGCCAAGATCTGGGCACAGATACGCAGTATTTT. Translated, it gives CASSQDLGTDTQYF.

This clonotype was seen a few times. The V gene is TRBV11-2, the J gene TRBJ2-1; tentatively, D is TRBD2 (6 bases). The CDR3 runs 14 residues. Germline CDR1 is SGHAT and CDR2 is FQNNGV. Trimming pared 5 bases from V and 9 bases from J, leaving 17 bases between. The CDR3 loop reads CASSLSGLASEQFF. DNA for the CDR3: TGTGCCAGCAGCCTTAGCGGCCTAGCGAGTGAGCAGTTCTTC.

This clonotype appeared a few times. This chain connects TRBV7-2 to TRBJ2-3; no clear D gene. This CDR3 comprises 18 residues. The germline V gene has CDR1 SGHTA and CDR2 FQGNSA. V was cut by 0 bases and J by 3 bases, with 19 bases left in between. The CDR3 DNA reads as TGTGCCAGCAGCTTAGCGCATGTGGCGGCCCCTCTTACAGATACGCAGTATTTT. Protein product: CASSLAHVAAPLTDTQYF.

This clonotype was recorded a few times. The chain recombines TRBV29-1 with TRBJ2-2, with no clear D. V dropped 6 bases and J dropped 1 base, with 12 bases sitting between them. The CDR3 loop spans 14 amino acids. Germline CDR1 SQVTM, CDR2 ANQGSEA. The CDR3 loop reads CSVERGRNTGELFF. DNA for the CDR3: TGCAGCGTCGAGCGAGGTCGGAACACCGGGGAGCTGTTTTTT.

This clonotype was detected a few times. The chain employs TRBV19 and TRBJ1-5; weak D call: TRBD1 (6 bases). Trimming shortened V by 7 bases and J by 3 bases, and 16 bases separated the two germline ends. The CDR3 is 15 amino acids. Germline assignment: CDR1 LNHDA and CDR2 SQIVND (reference sequence). This chain's CDR3 is CASKGRKGDNQPQHF. The CDR3 DNA is TGTGCCAGTAAGGGAAGAAAGGGGGACAATCAGCCCCAGCATTTT.

V usage is TRBV10-3 and J usage is TRBJ2-7, with 7 bases aligning to TRBD2. The J segment lost 6 bases and the V segment lost 7 bases, leaving 3 bases of the junction unmatched. This CDR3 is 11 amino acids long. Germline V gene sequence: CDR1 ENHRY, CDR2 SYGVKD. DNA for the CDR3: TGTGCCATCAAATCTAGCGGCGAGCAGTACTTC. Residues: CAIKSSGEQYF.

The chain has TRBV7-2 and TRBJ2-1, with TRBD2 matching 14 bases. CDR1 is SGHTA, CDR2 FQGNSA, per germline. CDR3 length equals 17 residues. J lost 0 bases, V lost 6 bases, and 4 bases had no gene match. This CDR3 is CASSGTSGRASYNEQFF. The CDR3 DNA is TGTGCCAGCAGTGGGACTAGCGGGAGAGCCTCCTACAATGAGCAGTTCTTC.

V is TRBV27 and J is TRBJ2-7; D is ambiguous. Germline loops: CDR1 MNHEY, CDR2 SMNVEV (reference sequence). Between the trimmed V and J ends, which lost 7 bases and 0 bases, there was a span of 13 bases. This CDR3 spans 14 amino acids. The CDR3 bases are TGTGCCAGCATATCCCCCGGCTCCTCCTACGAGCAGTACTTC. Protein sequence: CASISPGSSYEQYF.

This clonotype turned up a few times. The CDR3 region is CASNDGISGNTIYF. In DNA, the CDR3 is TGTGCCAGCAATGATGGGATCTCTGGAAACACCATATATTTT. The chain employs TRBV6-1 and TRBJ1-3; no reliable D call. Per the germline V gene, CDR1 is MNHNS and CDR2 is SASEGT. Trimming cost V 7 bases and J 0 bases, with 10 bases left between them. This CDR3 is 14 amino acids long.

This clonotype was observed a handful of times. The genes are TRBV7-3 and TRBJ2-1; D assignment may be TRBD1 or TRBD2 (5 bases each). Germline lookup yields CDR1 SGHTA and CDR2 FQGTGA. The CDR3 length is 14 residues. The V gene lost 4 bases and the J gene lost 8 bases, with 15 bases spanning the gap. The CDR3 DNA reads TGTGCCAGCAGCTCCCGGGACCCCCCACATGAGCAGTTCTTC. Encoded protein: CASSSRDPPHEQFF.

The chain combines TRBV7-8 with TRBJ1-6, with TRBD1 as a possible D gene (5 bases). Deletions cut 1 base from V and 1 base from J, with 11 bases between. In germline, CDR1 is SGHVS, CDR2 FQNEAQ. CDR3 length: 17 residues. CDR3 residues: CASSLGTGTSYNSPLHF. The CDR3 coding sequence is TGTGCCAGCAGCTTAGGGACGGGGACGTCCTATAATTCACCCCTCCACTTT.

In its sample, this clonotype was seen a few times. This chain uses TRBV11-2 with TRBJ1-1; TRBD1 matches 7 bases. The CDR3 runs to 13 residues. The V gene's germline CDR1 is SGHAT and CDR2 FQNNGV. V shed 3 bases, J shed 8 bases, and the junction held 6 bases outside the gene matches. CDR3 region: CASSLQTTGEAFF. The CDR3 DNA is TGTGCCAGCAGCTTGCAGACGACAGGGGAAGCTTTCTTT.

The chain combines TRBV7-8 with TRBJ2-2, with D perhaps being TRBD1 or TRBD2 (5 bases each). The V and J ends lost 8 bases and 9 bases respectively, with 19 bases between them. Germline V gene data show CDR1 as SGHVS and CDR2 as FQNEAQ. This CDR3 contains 14 residues. In nucleotides, the CDR3 is TGTGCCAGCGCCCTGGGGGACCTCCGGAGGGAGCTGTTTTTT. This sequence encodes CASALGDLRRELFF.

The rearrangement joins TRBV5-1 to TRBJ2-3; D uncertain. The V end was cut by 0 bases, the J end by 4 bases, with 9 bases between. The CDR3 consists of 14 residues. Germline-derived CDR1 and CDR2 are SGHRS and YFSETQ. Here the CDR3 reads CASSLAAVPDTQYF. For the CDR3, the DNA is TGCGCCAGCAGCTTGGCCGCCGTACCAGATACGCAGTATTTT.

This clonotype was counted between two and nine times. The chain couples TRBV6-2 or TRBV6-3 to TRBJ1-1; D may be TRBD1 (6 bases). From germline, CDR1 is MNHEY and CDR2 SVGEGT. This CDR3 is built from 15 residues. V was cut by 2 bases and J by 0 bases, with 10 bases left in between. The CDR3 sequence is CASSYPTGLNTEAFF. The CDR3 nucleotides read TGTGCCAGCAGTTACCCGACAGGACTGAACACTGAAGCTTTCTTT.

The rearrangement links TRBV30 to TRBJ2-2; 8 nucleotides align to TRBD2. The CDR3 spans 16 residues. V dropped 1 base and J dropped 5; count of bases not matched to a gene: 9. Germline V gene sequence: CDR1 GTSNPN, CDR2 SVGIG (reference sequence). DNA of the CDR3: TGTGCCTGGAGTGCCGGAGCGGGAGCGGGTACCGGGGAGCTGTTTTTT. It is translated as CAWSAGAGAGTGELFF.

The chain carries TRBV11-3 and TRBJ2-7; D tentatively reads TRBD1 or TRBD2 (5 bases each). The CDR3 runs to 16 residues. Trimming left V 3 bases short and J 0 bases short, with 15 bases between. CDR1 and CDR2 (germline): SGHNT, YENEEA. CDR3 bases: TGTGCCAGCAGCTTCCCCGGGGCGGAGAGCTCCTACGAGCAGTACTTC. Its protein product is CASSFPGAESSYEQYF.

In its sample, this clonotype was seen a few times. The chain uses TRBV12-3 or TRBV12-4 and TRBJ1-1; perhaps TRBD1 as D (6 bases). Trimming took off 6 bases at V and 4 bases at J, with 15 bases between the two ends. The CDR3 has 14 amino acids. CDR3 sequence reads: CASSRGVQGTEAFF. DNA for the CDR3: TGTGCCAGCAGCCGAGGGGTACAGGGCACTGAAGCTTTCTTT.

This clonotype has just a few counts. The chain recombines TRBV12-3 or TRBV12-4 with TRBJ2-3; D could derive from TRBD1 or TRBD2 (5 bases each). V shed 7 bases and J shed 2 bases, with 16 bases lying between them. The CDR3 is 15 amino acids. CDR3 sequence reads: CASTRRSGATDTQYF. The CDR3, as DNA: TGTGCCAGCACCAGGAGGAGTGGGGCCACAGATACGCAGTATTTT.

This clonotype was seen a handful of times. The chain employs TRBV6-5 and TRBJ2-1, with 14 bases aligning to TRBD2. The CDR3 has 15 residues. Germline CDR1 is MNHEY and CDR2 is SVGAGI. The V and J ends lost 5 bases and 9 bases, in that order; junction bases with no gene match: 6. CDR3 residues: CASSRRTSGRTEQFF. The CDR3 DNA sequence: TGTGCCAGCAGTCGAAGGACTAGCGGGAGGACTGAGCAGTTCTTC.